Shown below are 26 T cell receptor beta chains from a single sample sequenced in a study of blood T cells in healthy people across ages. A J-beta primer mix and a sample-barcoded 5' primer were used in a second PCR of roughly 7 to 12 cycles. TCRdb used MiXCR to reprocess the 5' RACE reads, holding one entry per CDR3 protein. This table holds about 640,000 distinct CDR3 sequences, roughly three fifths found once. Specimen: blood. These receptors were collected from a man aged 55 to 70 in good health.

This clonotype was recorded a few times. The chain couples TRBV10-3 to TRBJ2-7; no firm D call. The CDR3 spans 12 residues. V dropped 5 bases and J dropped 6 bases, with 11 bases sitting between them. Germline V gives CDR1 ENHRY, CDR2 SYGVKD. CDR3 loop: CAISSKDVEQYF. The CDR3 coding sequence is TGTGCCATCAGTTCAAAGGATGTCGAGCAGTACTTC.

V gene TRBV6-1 combines with J gene TRBJ1-2; tentatively, D is TRBD1 (5 bases). The CDR3 spans 15 residues. Trimming shortened V by 6 bases and J by 0 bases, and 14 bases separated the two germline ends. Germline lookup yields CDR1 MNHNS and CDR2 SASEGT. The CDR3 loop reads CASSGREGANYGYTF. CDR3 nucleotides: TGTGCCAGCAGCGGCAGGGAAGGCGCTAACTATGGCTACACCTTC.

The chain has TRBV7-7 and TRBJ2-1; 9 nucleotides align to TRBD2. Germline-derived CDR1 and CDR2 are SSHAT and FNYEAQ (reference sequence). CDR3 size: 17 residues. V dropped 1 base and J dropped 5; count of bases not matched to a gene: 9. In DNA form, the CDR3 reads TGTGCCAGCAGCTTAGATGTATGGCGGGGGGGGAACAATGAGCAGTTCTTC. Encoded protein: CASSLDVWRGGNNEQFF.

This clonotype was observed many times. The chain links TRBV9 to TRBJ2-6; no firm D call. The germline V and J ends were trimmed by 7 bases and 0 bases, with 11 bases remaining between them. Germline CDR1 reads SGDLS; CDR2 reads YYNGEE. The length of the CDR3 is 15 residues. The chain's CDR3 is CASSPRSSGANVLTF. The CDR3 coding sequence is TGTGCCAGCTCCCCTCGGAGCTCTGGGGCCAACGTCCTGACTTTC.

A few counts support this clonotype. This chain joins TRBV15 and TRBJ1-4, with D unresolved. The germline V gene encodes CDR1 LNHNV and CDR2 YYDKDF (reference sequence). The CDR3 length is 13 residues. The V end lost 7 bases, the J end lost 8 bases, and 14 bases lay between the germline ends. The CDR3 loop reads CATKLLRSEKLFF. The CDR3 nucleotides read TGTGCCACCAAGTTACTCCGTAGCGAAAAACTGTTTTTT.

The sample holds a few counts of this clonotype. The chain recombines TRBV3-1 with TRBJ2-4; TRBD2 aligns across 12 bases. The closer fit of TRBJ2-7 to the DNA end suggests the J call may be wrong. The CDR3 extends over 15 amino acids. Germline V gene data show CDR1 as LGHDT and CDR2 as YNNKEL (reference sequence). CDR3 sequence reads: CASSLGLAGRNEQYF. The CDR3 DNA reads as TGTGCCAGCAGCCTAGGACTAGCGGGGAGGAACGAGCAGTACTTC.

The chain uses TRBV20-1 and TRBJ2-7; TRBD2 matches at 8 bases. Trimming removed 6 bases from V and 1 base from J; junction bases left unmatched: 8. This CDR3 is built from 14 residues. The germline V gene encodes CDR1 DFQATT and CDR2 SNEGSKA (reference sequence). CDR3 region: CSAHASGLSYEQYF. The CDR3 bases are TGCAGTGCGCATGCTAGCGGGCTTTCCTACGAGCAGTACTTC.

The chain has TRBV9 and TRBJ2-1, with 11 bases that match TRBD2. V lost 0 bases and J lost 3; bases outside the gene matches: 2. The CDR3 has 16 residues. CDR1 is SGDLS and CDR2 is YYNGEE in the germline V gene. The CDR3 DNA follows: TGTGCCAGCAGCGTAGCCGGGACTAGCGGCTACAATGAGCAGTTCTTC. Its translation is CASSVAGTSGYNEQFF.

V and J are TRBV14 and TRBJ2-3; no reliable D call. CDR3 length: 13 residues. Trimming pared 0 bases from V and 11 bases from J, leaving 12 bases between. CDR1 is SGHDN, CDR2 FVKESK, per germline. For the CDR3, the DNA is TGTGCCAGCAGCCAAGAACGGACGAGCCAGCAGTATTTT. Residues: CASSQERTSQQYF.

This clonotype was detected a few times. V gene TRBV14 combines with J gene TRBJ2-5; 10 positions agree with TRBD2. Germline loops: CDR1 SGHDN, CDR2 FVKESK. The CDR3 extends over 16 amino acids. Losses at the gene ends were 1 base for V and 5 bases for J; bases not matched to a gene: 7. The CDR3 nucleotides are TGTGCCAGCAGCCAAGCGGGCGGACTAGCGGCCGAGACCCAGTACTTC. This codes for CASSQAGGLAAETQYF.

The rearrangement uses TRBV24-1 and TRBJ2-5, with 7 nucleotides matching TRBD2. The CDR3 contains 14 residues. CDR1 KGHDR and CDR2 SFDVKD come from the germline V gene. The V segment lost 5 bases and the J segment 11 bases; nucleotides outside the gene matches: 13. The CDR3 DNA reads as TGTGCCACCAGTGGCCCGGGAGGCTACAATGAGCAGTACTTC. As protein: CATSGPGGYNEQYF.

This chain connects TRBV11-2 to TRBJ1-5, with D possibly being TRBD1 (5 bases). Trimming took 5 bases from V and 7 from J, leaving 18 bases between them. CDR3 length equals 15 residues. Germline V gene sequence: CDR1 SGHAT, CDR2 FQNNGV. Here the CDR3 reads CASSPGPGKGQPQHF. Written as DNA, the CDR3 is TGTGCCAGCAGCCCAGGTCCGGGGAAGGGGCAGCCCCAGCATTTT.

V gene TRBV9 combines with J gene TRBJ2-3; 9 bases agree with TRBD2. From germline, CDR1 is SGDLS and CDR2 YYNGEE. The CDR3 has 15 amino acids. The junction had 4 bases not matched to a gene; V was cut back by 3 bases and J by 2 bases. The CDR3 sequence: CASSGRGGPTDTQYF. The DNA of the CDR3 is TGTGCCAGCAGCGGGCGGGGGGGCCCCACAGATACGCAGTATTTT.

The chain couples TRBV28 to TRBJ2-4, with 9 bases lining up with TRBD2. The J call may be wrong; the DNA end is better matched by TRBJ2-7. This CDR3 region has 14 residues. Germline V CDR1 and CDR2: MDHEN, SYDVKM. CDR3 residues: CASIAGGTTYEQYF. CDR3 sequence (DNA): TGTGCCAGCATTGCGGGAGGGACCACCTACGAGCAGTACTTC.

The rearrangement links TRBV12-3 or TRBV12-4 to TRBJ1-5; D unclear. Trimming stripped 0 bases from V and 11 bases from J, with 17 bases between. The CDR3 totals 15 residues. The CDR3, as DNA: TGTGCCAGCAGTTTAGCAGGTGATTTACAATCAGCCCAGCATTTT. It specifies CASSLAGDLQSAQHF.

The rearrangement uses TRBV18 and TRBJ1-4; the D is unclear. The CDR3 loop spans 12 amino acids. V shed 3 bases and J shed 3 bases, with 2 bases lying between them. The germline V gene has CDR1 KGHSH and CDR2 LQKENI. The CDR3 here is CASSPANEKLFF. Here the CDR3 DNA reads TGTGCCAGCTCACCGGCTAATGAAAAACTGTTTTTT. The full variable domain, with the rest looked up from reference TRBV18 and TRBJ1-4, is NAGVMQNPRHLVRRRGQEARLRCSPMKGHSHVYWYRQLPEEGLKFMVYLQKENIIDESGMPKERFSAEFPKEGPSILRIQQVVRGDSAAYFCASSPANEKLFFGSGTQLSVL.

This clonotype was observed a handful of times. The chain recombines TRBV5-6 with TRBJ2-7; 9 nucleotides align to TRBD1. In germline, CDR1 is SGHDT, CDR2 YYEEEE. The V and J ends lost 3 bases and 1 base, in that order; junction bases with no gene match: 8. This CDR3 spans 16 amino acids. The CDR3 DNA reads as TGTGCCAGCAGCTCGACGGCGGGACAGGGATCCTACGAGCAGTACTTC. The encoded protein is CASSSTAGQGSYEQYF. Drawing the rest from reference TRBV5-6 and TRBJ2-7, the complete variable domain is DAGVTQSPTHLIKTRGQQVTLRCSPKSGHDTVSWYQQALGQGPQFIFQYYEEEERQRGNFPDRFSGHQFPNYSSELNVNALLLGDSALYLCASSSTAGQGSYEQYFGPGTRLTVT.

This chain connects TRBV20-1 to TRBJ2-3; D call uncertain. Germline values: CDR1 DFQATT, CDR2 SNEGSKA (reference sequence). V was trimmed by 5 bases and J by 4 bases, leaving 13 bases between them. The CDR3 covers 13 residues. The CDR3 bases are TGCAGTGCTCTAACCGGACCCGCAGATACGCAGTATTTT. Protein: CSALTGPADTQYF.

The rearrangement joins TRBV7-2 to TRBJ1-5; D not certain. Germline CDR1 is SGHTA and CDR2 is FQGNSA. V was pared by 5 bases and J by 0 bases, with 14 bases between. This CDR3 contains 16 residues. The chain's CDR3 is CASSPRPRYSNQPQHF. The CDR3 DNA reads as TGTGCCAGCAGCCCTAGACCGCGGTATAGCAATCAGCCCCAGCATTTT.

This clonotype turned up a few times. The chain has TRBV28 and TRBJ2-7; TRBD2 might be the D (6 bases). CDR3 length equals 11 residues. Germline V gene data show CDR1 as MDHEN and CDR2 as SYDVKM. The V gene lost 8 bases and the J gene lost 3 bases, with 8 bases spanning the gap. The CDR3 nucleotides are TGTGCCAGCGGGACTCGCTACGAGCAGTACTTC. This sequence encodes CASGTRYEQYF. Together with reference TRBV28 and TRBJ2-7, the CDR3 gives the full variable domain: DVKVTQSSRYLVKRTGEKVFLECVQDMDHENMFWYRQDPGLGLRLIYFSYDVKMKEKGDIPEGYSVSREKKERFSLILESASTNQTSMYLCASGTRYEQYFGPGTRLTVT.

The genes are TRBV7-6 and TRBJ2-7; unclear D gene. The CDR3 is made up of 13 amino acids. CDR1 is SGHVS, CDR2 FNYEAQ, per germline. With 1 base removed from V and 3 bases from J, the gap between germline ends came to 7 bases. The CDR3 DNA is TGTGCCAGCAGCTTAGAACAATTCTACGAGCAGTACTTC. Its protein product is CASSLEQFYEQYF.

The V call is TRBV20-1, the J call TRBJ1-2; TRBD1 matches 12 bases. The germline CDR1 and CDR2 sequences are DFQATT and SNEGSKA (reference sequence). This CDR3 has 15 amino acids. Trimming at V came to 5 bases and at J to 3 bases, leaving 7 bases not matched to a gene. CDR3 nucleotides: TGCAGTGCTTCCGGGACAGGGGGCGAGGACTATGGCTACACCTTC. Translated: CSASGTGGEDYGYTF.

The chain's CDR3 is CASSSTTGLTDTQYF. The CDR3 DNA reads TGTGCCAGCAGCTCGACGACAGGGCTCACAGATACGCAGTATTTT. The genes are TRBV7-2 and TRBJ2-3, with TRBD1 identical over 7 bases. The V and J ends lost 4 bases and 2 bases, in that order; junction bases with no gene match: 6. The CDR3 consists of 15 residues. Germline values: CDR1 SGHTA, CDR2 FQGNSA. Supplemented by reference TRBV7-2 and TRBJ2-3, the full variable domain reads GAGVSQSPSNKVTEKGKDVELRCDPISGHTALYWYRQSLGQGLEFLIYFQGNSAPDKSGLPSDRFSAERTGGSVSTLTIQRTQQEDSAVYLCASSSTTGLTDTQYFGPGTRLTVL.

This chain links TRBV29-1 with TRBJ1-2; no definite D call. Trimming removed 7 bases from V and 7 bases from J, with 10 bases in between. Germline loops: CDR1 SQVTM, CDR2 ANQGSEA. This CDR3 is 10 amino acids long. In DNA, the CDR3 is TGCAGCGGCCACAGCGGTGGCTACACCTTC. Encoded protein: CSGHSGGYTF.

This rearrangement joins TRBV20-1 to TRBJ2-7, with 8 positions matching TRBD1. V was pared by 0 bases and J by 7 bases, with 11 bases of the junction left unmatched. This CDR3 has 15 residues. Per germline, CDR1 DFQATT and CDR2 SNEGSKA (reference sequence). The CDR3 spells CSAREEDRATEEQYF. CDR3 nucleotides: TGCAGTGCTAGAGAAGAGGACAGGGCGACCGAAGAGCAGTACTTC.

The rearrangement joins TRBV12-5 to TRBJ2-7; TRBD2 is a possible D gene (6 bases). This CDR3 has 12 residues. CDR1 and CDR2 (germline): LGHNT, FRNRAP. V was cut by 7 bases and J by 3 bases, with 10 bases left in between. Here the CDR3 DNA reads TGTGCTAGTGACCTGGGGGGCTACGAGCAGTACTTC. Amino acids: CASDLGGYEQYF.